The TCR beta chain under discussion was sequenced for a study of metastatic and nonmetastatic thyroid tumors (dated by TCRdb to the early 2020s). Looking at the study overall: For patients with malignant and with benign thyroid disease, the researchers compared repertoires between peripheral blood samples and tumor or nodule tissue samples.

Trimming at the junction amounts to 3 bases on V and 4 bases on J, and the germline ends lie 17 bases apart. The CDR3, from cysteine to phenylalanine, totals 15 residues. The read is trimmed to its CDR3 DNA, 45 bases read in frame from base 1. The CDR1 and CDR2 encoded by the germline V gene are SGDLS and YYNGEE. No treatment had been received by any patient before thyroid surgery. Using T-cell receptor beta sequencing, the study looked back at clinical samples from patients collected from the early 2010s to the late 2010s. Points the paper makes about the study in general: TCR beta diversity was reported as significantly higher in malignant tumors than in benign nodules, in both blood and tumor samples.

Details on this clone: Its recognized antigen is unknown. Per-base quality was not reported, and no clone a single base away is much larger than it.

The library relied on PCR. Sequencing instrument: Illumina HiSeq 4000. High-throughput sequencing was used to profile the CDR3 region of the TCR beta-chain in every patient. In the source study's methods: Drawing on CDR3 differences between clinicopathological groups, the researchers built a classifier meant to tell apart patients with distant-metastatic papillary thyroid cancer. The Shannon index was used to assess repertoire diversity, and the Morisita-Horn index was used to assess tumor-blood repertoire similarity. TCRdb redid the processing of the public reads, applying fastp at Q25 and MiXCR, and retained in-frame beta chains. It is TCRdb's table, rather than the study itself, that gives the V and J calls and clone size. For this sample there are 12,000 or so clones; around 25% appear just once. The ten largest clones take up about 20% of the sample.

This receptor was taken from a male donor with papillary thyroid cancer or a benign thyroid nodule (not recorded which). Some clones in this sample may be carry-over from other donors' samples. Sequencing was performed on adjacent normal tissue. Rearrangement joined TRBV9 to TRBJ2-7, with the D call perhaps TRBD1 or TRBD2, each one matching 6 bases. CDR3 sequence: CASSGNQQGGYEQYF. DNA sequence: TGTGCCAGCAGCGGAAACCAACAGGGAGGTTACGAGCAGTACTTC. The variable domain in full, with residues beyond the CDR3 obtained from the reference TRBV9 and TRBJ2-7 genes, is DSGVTQTPKHLITATGQRVTLRCSPRSGDLSVYWYQQSLDQGLQFLIQYYNGEERAKGNILERFSAQQFPDLHSELNLSSLELGDSALYFCASSGNQQGGYEQYFGPGTRLTVT.